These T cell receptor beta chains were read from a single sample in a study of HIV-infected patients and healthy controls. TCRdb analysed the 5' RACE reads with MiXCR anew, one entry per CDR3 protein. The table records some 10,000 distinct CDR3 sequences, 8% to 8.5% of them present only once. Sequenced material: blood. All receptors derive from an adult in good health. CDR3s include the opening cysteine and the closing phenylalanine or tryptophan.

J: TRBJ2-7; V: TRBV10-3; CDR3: CAISEPGVYEQYF
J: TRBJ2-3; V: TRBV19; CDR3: CASSIKPDTDTQYF
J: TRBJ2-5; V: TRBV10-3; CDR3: CASGSGRDTQETQYF
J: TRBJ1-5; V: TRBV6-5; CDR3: CASRGDTNLQHF
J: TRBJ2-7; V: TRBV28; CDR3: CASSLSAGLYEQYF
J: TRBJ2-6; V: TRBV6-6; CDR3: CASRIRERGANVLTF
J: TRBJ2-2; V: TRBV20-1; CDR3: CSARGLALNTGELFF
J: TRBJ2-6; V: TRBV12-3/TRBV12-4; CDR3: CASSPDRAPGANVLTF
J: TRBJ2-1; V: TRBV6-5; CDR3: CASSLTSGRRNEQFF
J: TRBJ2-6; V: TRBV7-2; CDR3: CASSRGGSGANVLTF
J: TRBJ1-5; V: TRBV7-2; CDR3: CASSRGQINQPQHF
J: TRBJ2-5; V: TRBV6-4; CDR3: CASSRVAGASETQYF
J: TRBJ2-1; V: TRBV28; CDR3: CASSLNRGQGNEQFF
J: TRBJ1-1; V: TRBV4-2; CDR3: CASSQTGKGTEAFF
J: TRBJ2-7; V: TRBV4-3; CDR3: CASSRLAGVYEQYF
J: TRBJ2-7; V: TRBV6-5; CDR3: CASSFDSFYEQYF
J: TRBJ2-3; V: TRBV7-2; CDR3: CASSYSGSTDTQYF
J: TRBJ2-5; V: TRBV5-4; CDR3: CASSLATPPATQYF
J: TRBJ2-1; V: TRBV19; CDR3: CASREGILPYNEQFF
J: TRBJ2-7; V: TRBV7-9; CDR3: CASSLRQQHGPFPYEQYF
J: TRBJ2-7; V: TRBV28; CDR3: CASSWGSNEQYF
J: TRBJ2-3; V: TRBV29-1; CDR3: CSASVGPRGDTQYF
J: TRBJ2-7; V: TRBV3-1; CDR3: CASSQGPDRVTYEQYF
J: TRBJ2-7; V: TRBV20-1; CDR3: CSAREKGGPWYEQYF
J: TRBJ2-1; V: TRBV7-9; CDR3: CASSWGSGTSVYNEQFF
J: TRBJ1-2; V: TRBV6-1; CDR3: CASNEGAYGYTF
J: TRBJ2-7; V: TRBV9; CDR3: CASSPSQKASPYEQYF
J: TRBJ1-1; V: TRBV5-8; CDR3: CASSPGHANTEAFF
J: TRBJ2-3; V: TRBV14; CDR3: CASSQGGSTGGWGTQYF
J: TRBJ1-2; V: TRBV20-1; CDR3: CSARDRAGSHGYTF
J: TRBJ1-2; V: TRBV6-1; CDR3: CASSERQVGYTF
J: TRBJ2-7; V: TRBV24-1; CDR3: CATSDDRGGYEQYF
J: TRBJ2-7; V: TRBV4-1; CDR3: CASSQGWTGPDEQYF
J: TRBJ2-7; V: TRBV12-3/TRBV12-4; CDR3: CASSTWDRGLNEQYF
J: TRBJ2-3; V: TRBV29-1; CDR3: CSVRTGGTDTQYF